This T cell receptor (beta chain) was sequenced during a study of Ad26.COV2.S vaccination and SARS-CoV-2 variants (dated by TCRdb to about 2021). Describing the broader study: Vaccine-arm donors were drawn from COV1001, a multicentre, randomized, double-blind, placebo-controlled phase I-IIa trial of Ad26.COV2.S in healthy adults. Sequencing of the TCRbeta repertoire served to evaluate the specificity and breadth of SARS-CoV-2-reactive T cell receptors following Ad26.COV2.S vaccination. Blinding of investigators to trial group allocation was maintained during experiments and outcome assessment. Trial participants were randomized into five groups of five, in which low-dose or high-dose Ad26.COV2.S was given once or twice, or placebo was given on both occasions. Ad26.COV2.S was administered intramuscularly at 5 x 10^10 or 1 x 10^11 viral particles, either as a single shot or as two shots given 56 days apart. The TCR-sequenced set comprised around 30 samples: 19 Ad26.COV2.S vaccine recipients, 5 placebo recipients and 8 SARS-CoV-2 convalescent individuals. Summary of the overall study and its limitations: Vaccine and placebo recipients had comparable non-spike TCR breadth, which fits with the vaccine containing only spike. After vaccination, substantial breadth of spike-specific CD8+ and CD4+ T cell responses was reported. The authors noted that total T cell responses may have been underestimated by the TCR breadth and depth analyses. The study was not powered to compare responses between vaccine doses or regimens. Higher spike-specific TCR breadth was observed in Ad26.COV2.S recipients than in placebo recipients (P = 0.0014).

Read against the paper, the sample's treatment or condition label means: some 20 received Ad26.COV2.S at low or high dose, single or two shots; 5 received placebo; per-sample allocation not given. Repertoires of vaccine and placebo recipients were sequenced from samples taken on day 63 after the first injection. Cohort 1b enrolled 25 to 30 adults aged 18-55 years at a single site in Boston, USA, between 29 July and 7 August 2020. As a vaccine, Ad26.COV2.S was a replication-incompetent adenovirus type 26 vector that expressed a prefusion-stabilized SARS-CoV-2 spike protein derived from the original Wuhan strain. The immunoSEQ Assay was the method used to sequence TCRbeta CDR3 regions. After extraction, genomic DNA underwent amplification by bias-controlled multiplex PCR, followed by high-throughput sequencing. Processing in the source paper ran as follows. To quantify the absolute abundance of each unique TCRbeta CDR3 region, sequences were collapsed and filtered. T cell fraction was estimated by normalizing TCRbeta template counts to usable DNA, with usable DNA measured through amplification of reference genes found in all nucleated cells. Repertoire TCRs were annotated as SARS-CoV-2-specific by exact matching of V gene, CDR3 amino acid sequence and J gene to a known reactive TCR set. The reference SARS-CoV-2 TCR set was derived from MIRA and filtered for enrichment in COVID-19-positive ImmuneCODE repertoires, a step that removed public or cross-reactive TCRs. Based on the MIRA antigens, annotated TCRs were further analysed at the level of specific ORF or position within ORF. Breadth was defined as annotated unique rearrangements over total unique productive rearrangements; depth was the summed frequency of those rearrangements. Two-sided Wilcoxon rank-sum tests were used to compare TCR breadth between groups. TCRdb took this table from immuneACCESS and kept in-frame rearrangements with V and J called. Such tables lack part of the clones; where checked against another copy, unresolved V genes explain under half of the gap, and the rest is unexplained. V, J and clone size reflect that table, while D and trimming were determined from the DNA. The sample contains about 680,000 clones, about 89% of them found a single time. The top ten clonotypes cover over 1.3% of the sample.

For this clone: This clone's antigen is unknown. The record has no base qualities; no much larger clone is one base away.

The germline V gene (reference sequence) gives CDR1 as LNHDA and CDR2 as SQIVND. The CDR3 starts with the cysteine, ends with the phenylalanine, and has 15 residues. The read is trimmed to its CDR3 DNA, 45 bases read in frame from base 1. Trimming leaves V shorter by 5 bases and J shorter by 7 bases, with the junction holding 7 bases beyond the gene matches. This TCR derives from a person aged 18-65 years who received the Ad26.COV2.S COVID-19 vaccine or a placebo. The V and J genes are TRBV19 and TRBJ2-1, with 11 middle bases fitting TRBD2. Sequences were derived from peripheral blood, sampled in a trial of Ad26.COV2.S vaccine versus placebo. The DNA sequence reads TGTGCCAGTAGTCCACTAGCGGGAGTGGGTAATGAGCAGTTCTTC. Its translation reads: CASSPLAGVGNEQFF.